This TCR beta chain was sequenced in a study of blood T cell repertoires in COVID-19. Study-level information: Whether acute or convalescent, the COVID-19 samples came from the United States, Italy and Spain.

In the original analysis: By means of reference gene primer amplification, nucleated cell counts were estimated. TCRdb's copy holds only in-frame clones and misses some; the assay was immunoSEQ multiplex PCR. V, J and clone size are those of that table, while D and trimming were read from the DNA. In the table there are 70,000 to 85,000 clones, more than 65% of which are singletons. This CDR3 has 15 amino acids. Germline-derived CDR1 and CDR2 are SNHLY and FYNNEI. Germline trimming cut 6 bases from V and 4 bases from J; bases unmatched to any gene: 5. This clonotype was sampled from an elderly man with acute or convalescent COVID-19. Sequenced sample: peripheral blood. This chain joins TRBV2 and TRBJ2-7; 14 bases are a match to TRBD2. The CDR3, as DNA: TGTGCCAGCAGGCTCCGACTAGCGGGGGGGTACGAGCAGTACTTC. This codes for CASRLRLAGGYEQYF.